This entry is about one TCR beta chain. The antigen remains undetermined. From the reads, TCRdb called clonotypes with MiXCR, one entry per CDR3 protein. The data hold roughly 100,000 distinct CDR3 sequences, with 16% observed a single time. These data are taken from a study of T cell repertoires in cytomegalovirus infection. Study as a whole: Evidence of both CMV infection and a matching HLA type came from public TCR beta signatures.

CDR1 is DFQATT and CDR2 is SNEGSKA in the germline V gene (reference sequence). J lost 3 bases, V lost 1 base, and 11 bases had no gene match. The CDR3 is 17 residues long. Overall study findings and caveats: Predominance within the ex vivo response was attributable to HLA-C-restricted CMV-specific TCR beta clonotypes. Cumulative public TCR beta family frequency identified carriers of CMV plus the relevant HLA.

The sequence was obtained from a human donor in good health (CMV status not recorded). Some clones in this sample may be carry-over from other donors' samples. The sample comprised PBMCs. The genes are TRBV20-1 and TRBJ2-3, with TRBD1 identical over 9 bases. The CDR3 loop is CSARVDFGQGSTDTQYF. In nucleotides, the CDR3 is TGCAGTGCTAGAGTTGACTTCGGACAGGGGAGTACAGATACGCAGTATTTT.